This T cell receptor (beta chain) originates from a study of shared clonotypes between healthy human individuals. Broader study findings: Estimated richness was generally greater in naive than memory subsets.

This clone is a singleton in its sample. Its antigen is still unknown. TCRdb keeps only in-frame clones here, not all; method: immunoSEQ multiplex PCR. This table holds about 1.1 million clones, about four fifths found once. V lost 3 bases, J lost 4 bases, and 5 bases stayed unmatched. Germline assignment: CDR1 SGHRS and CDR2 YFSETQ. The CDR3 has 15 residues. The sequenced material came from memory CD4+ T cells from PBMCs. Subset indicated: CD45RA-negative fraction. The chain uses TRBV5-1 and TRBJ1-4; 8 nucleotides agree with TRBD1. This clonotype was obtained from a young man in good health. Some clones in this sample may be carry-over from other donors' samples. CDR3 nucleotide sequence: TGCGCCAGCAGCTCCACAGGGGGAGGTAATGAAAAACTGTTTTTT. Amino acids: CASSSTGGGNEKLFF.